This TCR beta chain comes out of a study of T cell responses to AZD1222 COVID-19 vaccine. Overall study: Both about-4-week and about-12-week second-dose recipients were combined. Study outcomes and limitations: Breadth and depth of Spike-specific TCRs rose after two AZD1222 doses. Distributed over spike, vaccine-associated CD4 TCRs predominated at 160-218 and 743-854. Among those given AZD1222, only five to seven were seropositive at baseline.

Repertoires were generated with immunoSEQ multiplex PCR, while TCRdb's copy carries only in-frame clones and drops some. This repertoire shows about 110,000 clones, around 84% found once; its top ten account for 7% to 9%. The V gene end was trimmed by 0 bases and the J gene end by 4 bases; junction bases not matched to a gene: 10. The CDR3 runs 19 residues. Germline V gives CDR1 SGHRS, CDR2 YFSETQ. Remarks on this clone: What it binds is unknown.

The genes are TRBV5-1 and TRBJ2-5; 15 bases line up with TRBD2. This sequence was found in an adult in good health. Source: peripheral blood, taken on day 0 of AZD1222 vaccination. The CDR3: CASSLDRGLAGGRGETQYF. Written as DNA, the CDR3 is TGCGCCAGCAGCTTGGATCGGGGACTAGCGGGGGGAAGGGGAGAGACCCAGTACTTC.